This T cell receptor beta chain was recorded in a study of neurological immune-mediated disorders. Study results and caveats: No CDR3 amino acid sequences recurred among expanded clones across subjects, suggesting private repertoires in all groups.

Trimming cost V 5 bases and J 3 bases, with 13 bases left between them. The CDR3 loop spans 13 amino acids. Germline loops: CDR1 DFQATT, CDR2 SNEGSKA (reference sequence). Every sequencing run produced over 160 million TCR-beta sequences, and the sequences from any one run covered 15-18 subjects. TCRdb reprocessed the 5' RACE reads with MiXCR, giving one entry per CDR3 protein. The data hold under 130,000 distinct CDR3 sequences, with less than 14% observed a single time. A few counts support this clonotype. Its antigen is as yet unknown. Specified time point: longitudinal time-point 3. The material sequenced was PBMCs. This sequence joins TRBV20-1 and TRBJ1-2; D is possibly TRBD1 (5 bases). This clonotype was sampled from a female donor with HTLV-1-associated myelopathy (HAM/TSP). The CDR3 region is CSASRGGDYGYTF. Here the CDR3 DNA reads TGCAGTGCTTCCCGGGGGGGGGACTATGGCTACACCTTC.